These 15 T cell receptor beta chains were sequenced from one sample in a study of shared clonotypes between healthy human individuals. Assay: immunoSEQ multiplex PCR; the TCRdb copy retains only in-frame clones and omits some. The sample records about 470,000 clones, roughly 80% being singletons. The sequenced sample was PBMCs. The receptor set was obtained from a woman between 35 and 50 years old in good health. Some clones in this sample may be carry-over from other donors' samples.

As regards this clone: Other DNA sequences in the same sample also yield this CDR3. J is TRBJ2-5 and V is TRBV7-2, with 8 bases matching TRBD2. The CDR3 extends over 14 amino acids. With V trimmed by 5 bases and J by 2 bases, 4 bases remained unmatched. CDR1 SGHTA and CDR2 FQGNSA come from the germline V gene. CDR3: CASSLTSGQETQYF. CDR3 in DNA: TGTGCCAGCAGCCTAACTAGCGGACAAGAGACCCAGTACTTC.

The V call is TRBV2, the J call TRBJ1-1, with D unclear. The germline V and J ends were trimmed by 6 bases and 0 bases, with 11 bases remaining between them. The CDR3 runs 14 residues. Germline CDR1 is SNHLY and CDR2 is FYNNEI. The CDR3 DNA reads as TGTGCCAGCAGCGCCGTTAGAGTGAACACTGAAGCTTTCTTT. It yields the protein CASSAVRVNTEAFF. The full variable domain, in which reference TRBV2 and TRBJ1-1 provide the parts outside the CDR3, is EPEVTQTPSHQVTQMGQEVILRCVPISNHLYFYWYRQILGQKVEFLVSFYNNEISEKSEIFDDQFSVERPDGSNFTLKIRSTKLEDSAMYFCASSAVRVNTEAFFGQGTRLTVV.

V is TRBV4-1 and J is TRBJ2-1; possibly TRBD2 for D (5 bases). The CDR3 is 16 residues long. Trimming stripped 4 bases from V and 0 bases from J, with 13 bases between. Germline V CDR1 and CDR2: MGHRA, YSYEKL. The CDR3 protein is CASSPGLASSYNEQFF. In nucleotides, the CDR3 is TGCGCCAGCAGCCCGGGGTTGGCAAGCTCCTACAATGAGCAGTTCTTC.

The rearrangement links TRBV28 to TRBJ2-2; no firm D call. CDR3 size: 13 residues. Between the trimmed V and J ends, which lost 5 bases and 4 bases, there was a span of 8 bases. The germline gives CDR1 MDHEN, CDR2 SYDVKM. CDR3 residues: CASSPQVTGELFF. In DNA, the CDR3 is TGTGCCAGCAGTCCCCAGGTCACCGGGGAGCTGTTTTTT.

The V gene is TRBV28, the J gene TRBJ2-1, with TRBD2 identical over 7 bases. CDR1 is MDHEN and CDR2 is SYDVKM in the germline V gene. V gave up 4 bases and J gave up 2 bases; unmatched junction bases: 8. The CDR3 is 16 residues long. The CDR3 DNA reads TGTGCCAGCAGTTCCTCTAGCGGAGGGACCTACAATGAGCAGTTCTTC. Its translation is CASSSSSGGTYNEQFF.

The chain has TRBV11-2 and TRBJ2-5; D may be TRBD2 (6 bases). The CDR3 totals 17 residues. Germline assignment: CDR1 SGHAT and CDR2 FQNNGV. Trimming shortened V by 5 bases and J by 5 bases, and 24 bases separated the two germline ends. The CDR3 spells CASSRSGPGDLFETQYF. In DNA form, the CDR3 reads TGTGCCAGCAGCCGTAGTGGTCCGGGAGACTTGTTCGAGACCCAGTACTTC. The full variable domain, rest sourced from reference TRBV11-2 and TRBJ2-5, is EAGVAQSPRYKIIEKRQSVAFWCNPISGHATLYWYQQILGQGPKLLIQFQNNGVVDDSQLPKDRFSAERLKGVDSTLKIQPAKLEDSAVYLCASSRSGPGDLFETQYFGPGTRLLVL.

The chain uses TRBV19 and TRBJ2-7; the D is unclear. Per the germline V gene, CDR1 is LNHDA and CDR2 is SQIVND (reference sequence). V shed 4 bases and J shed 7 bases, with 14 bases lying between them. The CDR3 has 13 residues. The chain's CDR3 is CASSTTPLGEQYF. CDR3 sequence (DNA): TGTGCCAGTAGTACCACCCCTCTGGGGGAGCAGTACTTC. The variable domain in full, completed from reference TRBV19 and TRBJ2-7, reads DGGITQSPKYLFRKEGQNVTLSCEQNLNHDAMYWYRQDPGQGLRLIYYSQIVNDFQKGDIAEGYSVSREKKESFPLTVTSAQKNPTAFYLCASSTTPLGEQYFGPGTRLTVT.

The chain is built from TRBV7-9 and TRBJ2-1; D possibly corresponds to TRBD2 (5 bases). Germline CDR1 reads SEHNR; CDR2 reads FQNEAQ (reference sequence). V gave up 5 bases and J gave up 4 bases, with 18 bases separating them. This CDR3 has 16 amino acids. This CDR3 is CASSRPQRPLYNEQFF. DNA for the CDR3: TGTGCCAGCAGCCGACCCCAGCGGCCTCTATACAATGAGCAGTTCTTC.

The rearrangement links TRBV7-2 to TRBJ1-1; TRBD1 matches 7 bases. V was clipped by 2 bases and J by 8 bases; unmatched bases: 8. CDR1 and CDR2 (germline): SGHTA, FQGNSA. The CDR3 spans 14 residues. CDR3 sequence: CASSLPDRIREAFF. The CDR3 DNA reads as TGTGCCAGCAGCTTACCGGACAGGATAAGGGAAGCTTTCTTT.

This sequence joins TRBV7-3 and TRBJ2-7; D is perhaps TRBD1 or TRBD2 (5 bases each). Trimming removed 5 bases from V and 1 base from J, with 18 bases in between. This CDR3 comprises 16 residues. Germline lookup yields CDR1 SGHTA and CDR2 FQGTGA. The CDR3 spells CASSTARELQSYEQYF. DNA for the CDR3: TGTGCCAGCAGCACCGCCAGGGAGCTCCAATCCTACGAGCAGTACTTC.

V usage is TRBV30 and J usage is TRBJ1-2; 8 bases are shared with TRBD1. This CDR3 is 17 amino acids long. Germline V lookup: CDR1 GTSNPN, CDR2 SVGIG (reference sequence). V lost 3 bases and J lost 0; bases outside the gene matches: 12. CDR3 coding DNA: TGTGCCTGGAGGTCAGGGCCAGGGGGCATTACTAACTATGGCTACACCTTC. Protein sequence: CAWRSGPGGITNYGYTF.

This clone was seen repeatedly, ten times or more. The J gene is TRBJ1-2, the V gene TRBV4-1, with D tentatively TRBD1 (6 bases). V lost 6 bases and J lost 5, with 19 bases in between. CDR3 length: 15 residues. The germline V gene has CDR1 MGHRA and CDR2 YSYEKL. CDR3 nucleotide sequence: TGCGCCAGCAGGGGGGCTGAGGGGGGGGGTTATGGCTACACCTTC. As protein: CASRGAEGGGYGYTF.

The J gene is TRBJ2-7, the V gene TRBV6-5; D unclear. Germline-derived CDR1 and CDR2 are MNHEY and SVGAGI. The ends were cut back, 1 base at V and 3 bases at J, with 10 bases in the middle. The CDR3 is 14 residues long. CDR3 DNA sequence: TGTGCCAGCAGTTACTACGGCAGGTTCTACGAGCAGTACTTC. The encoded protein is CASSYYGRFYEQYF.

The CDR3 loop is CASRPSEYSNQPQHF. The CDR3 DNA reads TGTGCCAGCAGGCCCTCGGAGTATAGCAATCAGCCCCAGCATTTT. This rearrangement joins TRBV6-1 to TRBJ1-5; D is undetermined. With 6 bases removed from V and 0 bases from J, the gap between germline ends came to 12 bases. The germline gives CDR1 MNHNS, CDR2 SASEGT. The CDR3 sequence is 15 residues long.

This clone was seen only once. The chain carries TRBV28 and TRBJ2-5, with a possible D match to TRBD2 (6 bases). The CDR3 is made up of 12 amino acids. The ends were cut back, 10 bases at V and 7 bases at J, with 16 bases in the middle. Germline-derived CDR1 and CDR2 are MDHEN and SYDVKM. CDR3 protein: CATWGDGGTQYF. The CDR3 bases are TGTGCCACATGGGGGGACGGAGGGACCCAGTACTTC. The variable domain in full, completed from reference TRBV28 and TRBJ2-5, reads DVKVTQSSRYLVKRTGEKVFLECVQDMDHENMFWYRQDPGLGLRLIYFSYDVKMKEKGDIPEGYSVSREKKERFSLILESASTNQTSMYLCATWGDGGTQYFGPGTRLLVL.